One T cell receptor beta chain is described in this entry. The data belong to a study of blood T cell repertoires in COVID-19. Trimming took 8 bases from V and 1 from J; bases not matched to a gene: 7. Germline CDR1 and CDR2: SNHLY and FYNNEI. The CDR3 length is 16 residues. Original processing methods: Scientists estimated how many nucleated cells there were by amplifying reference gene primers. Assay: immunoSEQ multiplex PCR; the TCRdb copy retains only in-frame clones and omits some. D and trimming come from the DNA, and the V and J calls and clone size come from that table. The sample has about 80,000 clones, roughly 80% seen once.

J is TRBJ2-3 and V is TRBV2, with 12 bases that match TRBD2. The sequence derives from a man between 60 and 75 years old with active or convalescent COVID-19. Input material: peripheral blood. CDR3 sequence (DNA): TGTGCCAGCGCCTTGCTAGCGGGGGGGCGCACAGATACGCAGTATTTT. This gives the protein CASALLAGGRTDTQYF.